Each of the 20 T cell receptor beta chains below was sequenced from the same sample in a study of post-analysis software for immune sequencing data. Study-level findings and limits: About five TRBV segments were more frequent in patients than controls; TRBV5-6, TRBV5-1 and TRBV20-1 belonged to this group.

No antigens are known for them. Prepared libraries of TCR beta cDNA carried unique molecular identifiers. A single record per CDR3 protein comes from TCRdb applying MiXCR to the PCR reads. The data contain approximately 730,000 distinct CDR3 sequences, 30% of them singletons. Sequencing input: blood. All receptors derive from a girl aged 10 to 17 with multiple sclerosis.

This clonotype was recorded at least ten times. This chain links TRBV29-1 with TRBJ2-7, with 7 bases matching TRBD1. Germline V gene data show CDR1 as SQVTM and CDR2 as ANQGSEA. The length of the CDR3 is 12 residues. J gave up 4 bases and V 7 bases, and 7 bases lay outside the gene matches. The CDR3 here is CSGQTGLYEQYF. CDR3 sequence (DNA): TGCAGCGGGCAGACAGGGTTGTACGAGCAGTACTTC.

V gene TRBV25-1 combines with J gene TRBJ2-7, with 10 nucleotides matching TRBD1. The DNA end favors TRBJ2-5, so the J call may be wrong. The V gene's germline CDR1 is MGHDK and CDR2 SYGVNS. The CDR3 spans 16 residues. The CDR3 DNA reads as TGTGCCAGCTCAGAGATGGGACAGGGGAATTGGGAGACCCAGTACTTC. As protein: CASSEMGQGNWETQYF.

The chain is built from TRBV28 and TRBJ2-7; 10 positions match TRBD2. CDR1 is MDHEN, CDR2 SYDVKM, per germline. CDR3 length: 15 amino acids. V shed 6 bases, J shed 0 bases, and the junction held 5 bases outside the gene matches. CDR3 sequence: CASSRSGRASYEQYF. The DNA for the CDR3 is TGTGCCAGCAGCAGAAGCGGGAGGGCCTCCTACGAGCAGTACTTC.

This clonotype appeared many times. The chain carries TRBV15 and TRBJ1-2; tentative D call: TRBD1 (5 bases). The germline gives CDR1 LNHNV, CDR2 YYDKDF (reference sequence). Trimming took 3 bases from V and 5 from J, leaving 13 bases between them. The CDR3 covers 14 residues. The CDR3 nucleotides read TGTGCCACCAGCAGTGGGGCAACGGTGTATGGCTACACCTTC. This translates into CATSSGATVYGYTF.

At least ten counts were recorded for this clonotype. The chain joins TRBV4-3 to TRBJ2-5, with unresolved D. This CDR3 comprises 15 residues. Germline V gives CDR1 LGHNA, CDR2 YSLEER. V lost 0 bases and J 4 bases, leaving 12 bases between the germline ends. CDR3 sequence (DNA): TGCGCCAGCAGCCAAGACCGGTCGGAGAGAGAGACCCAGTACTTC. This translates into CASSQDRSERETQYF.

The J gene is TRBJ1-2, the V gene TRBV29-1, with TRBD1 as a possible D gene (5 bases). Germline V gives CDR1 SQVTM, CDR2 ANQGSEA. The CDR3 is 14 residues long. Trimming cost V 5 bases and J 7 bases, with 20 bases left between them. The CDR3 region is CSVPSVAGMRGYTF. CDR3 nucleotides: TGCAGCGTTCCCTCGGTGGCAGGGATGCGTGGCTACACCTTC.

For the CDR3, the DNA is TGTGCCAACACTAATGACCGGAACACTGAAGCTTTCTTT. Translating gives CANTNDRNTEAFF. The rearrangement links TRBV6-5 to TRBJ1-1; no firm D call. Looked up from germline, CDR1 is MNHEY and CDR2 is SVGAGI. Trimming pared 10 bases from V and 1 base from J, leaving 13 bases between. This CDR3 region has 13 residues.

This clonotype was seen only a few times. The rearrangement joins TRBV20-1 to TRBJ2-1; 7 positions agree with TRBD2. The CDR3 is 15 amino acids. Germline V lookup: CDR1 DFQATT, CDR2 SNEGSKA (reference sequence). The CDR3 DNA reads as TGCAGCGGGGGGTTCGCGAGGAGGCCCAACAATGAGCAGTTCTTC. Residues: CSGGFARRPNNEQFF.

This clonotype was seen a handful of times. V usage is TRBV7-2 and J usage is TRBJ2-1, with D perhaps matching TRBD1 or TRBD2 (5 bases each). Looked up from germline, CDR1 is SGHTA and CDR2 is FQGNSA. V lost 6 bases and J 2 bases, leaving 20 bases between the germline ends. The CDR3 extends over 17 amino acids. CDR3 in amino acids: CASRITRAGTTYNEQFF. As DNA, the CDR3 is TGTGCCAGCAGGATCACCAGGGCAGGGACCACCTACAATGAGCAGTTCTTC.

The chain links TRBV29-1 to TRBJ2-5; 7 bases line up with TRBD2. From germline, CDR1 is SQVTM and CDR2 ANQGSEA. This CDR3 is built from 13 residues. The V gene end was trimmed by 4 bases and the J gene end by 4 bases; junction bases not matched to a gene: 6. Here the CDR3 reads CSVATSLGETQYF. The CDR3 DNA reads TGCAGCGTTGCGACTAGCCTGGGAGAGACCCAGTACTTC.

The chain combines TRBV7-2 with TRBJ2-5, with D unclear. Trimming pared 1 base from V and 5 bases from J, leaving 14 bases between. This CDR3 is built from 15 residues. CDR1 SGHTA and CDR2 FQGNSA come from the germline V gene. The CDR3 protein is CASSLGVFEVETQYF. In DNA form, the CDR3 reads TGTGCCAGCAGCTTAGGGGTCTTCGAGGTGGAGACCCAGTACTTC.

Only one count was recorded for this clonotype. The chain couples TRBV15 to TRBJ1-2; D unresolved. The V gene's germline CDR1 is LNHNV and CDR2 YYDKDF (reference sequence). V lost 1 base, J lost 7 bases, and 13 bases lay in between. The CDR3 loop spans 14 amino acids. This CDR3 is CATSRVRSFGGYTF. DNA for the CDR3: TGTGCCACCAGCAGAGTAAGGTCATTCGGTGGCTACACCTTC.

This clonotype is a singleton in its sample. V and J are TRBV13 and TRBJ2-5; the match to TRBD2 covers 9 bases. The CDR3 is made up of 15 amino acids. Germline V lookup: CDR1 PRHDT, CDR2 FYEKMQ (reference sequence). J lost 11 bases, V lost 5 bases, and 15 bases had no gene match. CDR3 residues: CASSQPLAGPNEQYF. CDR3 bases: TGTGCCAGCAGCCAGCCCCTAGCGGGGCCAAATGAGCAGTACTTC. The variable domain in full, completed from reference TRBV13 and TRBJ2-5, reads AAGVIQSPRHLIKEKRETATLKCYPIPRHDTVYWYQQGPGQDPQFLISFYEKMQSDKGSIPDRFSAQQFSDYHSELNMSSLELGDSALYFCASSQPLAGPNEQYFGPGTRLLVL.

The chain links TRBV5-1 to TRBJ1-1; D is unresolved. This CDR3 contains 13 residues. V lost 6 bases, J lost 0 bases, and 9 bases lay in between. Germline values: CDR1 SGHRS, CDR2 YFSETQ. This chain's CDR3 is CASTPGLNTEAFF. CDR3 in DNA: TGCGCCAGCACCCCGGGTCTGAACACTGAAGCTTTCTTT.

V usage is TRBV7-2 and J usage is TRBJ2-7; maybe TRBD2 (7 bases). The DNA end lines up better with TRBJ2-5; the J call may be wrong. The CDR3 runs to 16 residues. Germline CDR1 and CDR2: SGHTA and FQGNSA. The chain's CDR3 is CASSLDRRGGRETQYF. The CDR3 DNA sequence: TGTGCCAGCAGCTTAGATCGCAGGGGAGGGAGAGAGACCCAGTACTTC.

J is TRBJ2-2 and V is TRBV21-1; the DNA was not used to check the table's D call, TRBD2. TRBV21-1 is termed a pseudogene. This CDR3 is 14 amino acids long. Here the CDR3 reads CASSSVAGTGELFF. Here the CDR3 DNA reads TGTGCCAGCAGCTCGGTTGCGGGCACCGGGGAGCTGTTTTTT.

The J gene is TRBJ2-6, the V gene TRBV20-1; the match to TRBD1 covers 7 bases. Germline loops: CDR1 DFQATT, CDR2 SNEGSKA (reference sequence). The CDR3 extends over 15 amino acids. The CDR3 loop is CSARDRSSGANVLTF. CDR3 DNA sequence: TGCAGCGCCCGGGACAGATCCTCTGGGGCCAACGTCCTGACTTTC.

V usage is TRBV10-2 and J usage is TRBJ2-7; maybe TRBD1 (5 bases). The J call may be wrong; the DNA end is better matched by TRBJ2-5. Looked up from germline, CDR1 is WSHSY and CDR2 is SAAADI. The CDR3 is 14 residues long. Here the CDR3 reads CASSEIGAGETQYF. The CDR3, as DNA: TGCGCCAGCAGTGAGATTGGGGCCGGGGAGACCCAGTACTTC.

This clonotype was seen a handful of times. This chain uses TRBV7-6 with TRBJ2-1; 8 bases fit TRBD2. The CDR3 extends over 16 amino acids. The trim removed 2 bases at V and 2 bases at J, leaving 5 bases unmatched. CDR1 and CDR2 (germline): SGHVS, FNYEAQ. CDR3 region: CASSLLAGVAYNEQFF. The CDR3 bases are TGTGCCAGCAGCTTACTAGCGGGTGTGGCCTACAATGAGCAGTTCTTC.

This clonotype was found a few times. The chain recombines TRBV6-6 with TRBJ2-1, with D maybe TRBD2 (6 bases). Trimming cost V 2 bases and J 2 bases, with 13 bases left between them. The CDR3 is 16 residues long. The germline CDR1 and CDR2 sequences are MNHNY and SVGAGI (reference sequence). The CDR3 is CASSYGGSGTYNEQFF. CDR3 DNA sequence: TGTGCCAGCAGTTACGGGGGTAGCGGCACCTACAATGAGCAGTTCTTC.